One and the same sample provided the 20 T cell receptor beta chains below, sequenced in a study of CXCR3-negative and CXCR3-positive naive CD8 T cells. It was by 5' RACE with UMI labels that the TRB cDNA libraries were prepared. Reprocessing the 5' RACE reads, TCRdb reports a single entry for every CDR3 protein and omits DNA. The table gives 70,000 to 95,000 distinct CDR3 sequences; the top ten clones make up over 1.5% of it. Sequences were obtained from naive CXCR3- CD8+ T cells from blood. Subset specified: CD45RO-CCR7+CD27+CD95- naive CD8+ T cells lacking CXCR3 (TNR3-). The receptors come from a human donor in good health. Some clones in this sample may be carry-over from other donors' samples.

The chain recombines TRBV7-9 with TRBJ2-1; without DNA, the TCRdb call of TRBD1 cannot be checked. The CDR3 extends over 14 amino acids. The germline CDR1 and CDR2 sequences are SEHNR and FQNEAQ (reference sequence). The CDR3 here is CASNPGQVGSEQFF.

The chain joins TRBV6-6 to TRBJ1-1. The CDR3 extends over 13 amino acids. CDR1 and CDR2 from the germline V gene are MNHNY and SVGAGI (reference sequence). The CDR3: CASSSTVNTEAFF.

V and J are TRBV3-1 and TRBJ1-1; TCRdb indicates TRBD1, and absent DNA this call remains unverified. CDR3 length: 16 amino acids. Germline V CDR1 and CDR2: LGHDT, YNNKEL (reference sequence). The CDR3 reads CASSRTIRTGSTEAFF.

CDR3 sequence: CASRPGLAGGEQYF. The V and J genes are TRBV2 and TRBJ2-7; there is no DNA to check the TCRdb D call of TRBD2. The CDR3 spans 14 residues. The V gene's germline CDR1 is SNHLY and CDR2 FYNNEI.

The V and J genes are TRBV7-8 and TRBJ2-3; as DNA is missing, the TRBD1 call by TCRdb cannot be tested. The CDR3 is 16 amino acids. Germline CDR1 SGHVS, CDR2 FQNEAQ. The CDR3 here is CASSYDHGTGMDTQYF.

The chain couples TRBV5-1 to TRBJ2-2; the D call from TCRdb, TRBD1, cannot be confirmed without DNA. The germline V gene encodes CDR1 SGHRS and CDR2 YFSETQ. The CDR3 consists of 16 residues. The CDR3: CASSIVGGLNTGELFF.

The J gene is TRBJ2-4, the V gene TRBV4-3; no DNA is available, so the TRBD1 call from TCRdb remains unchecked. The CDR3 loop spans 15 amino acids. Per germline, CDR1 LGHNA and CDR2 YSLEER. The CDR3 region is CASSQDLQGLDIQYF.

This chain uses TRBV7-8 with TRBJ2-4; TCRdb reports TRBD1, a call that lacks DNA to check it against. Germline V lookup: CDR1 SGHVS, CDR2 FQNEAQ. There are 14 residues in the CDR3. CDR3 sequence reads: CASSFETGANIQYF.

The rearrangement joins TRBV9 to TRBJ2-1; the D gene TCRdb calls, TRBD2, cannot be checked with no DNA. The germline V gene encodes CDR1 SGDLS and CDR2 YYNGEE. The CDR3 spans 23 residues. The CDR3 protein is CASILGANVYSILRRSSYNEQFF. Full variable domain (missing parts from reference TRBV9 and TRBJ2-1): DSGVTQTPKHLITATGQRVTLRCSPRSGDLSVYWYQQSLDQGLQFLIQYYNGEERAKGNILERFSAQQFPDLHSELNLSSLELGDSALYFCASILGANVYSILRRSSYNEQFFGPGTRLTVL.

This sequence joins TRBV20-1 and TRBJ2-1; TCRdb's D call, TRBD1, is unchecked because there is no DNA. Germline V gene sequence: CDR1 DFQATT, CDR2 SNEGSKA (reference sequence). The CDR3 contains 15 residues. The CDR3 protein is CSARTTGGFYNEQFF.

This chain joins TRBV13 and TRBJ2-5; with no DNA, the TCRdb D assignment of TRBD1 cannot be verified. The CDR3 is made up of 15 amino acids. From germline, CDR1 is PRHDT and CDR2 FYEKMQ (reference sequence). Here the CDR3 reads CASSLGTTGIETQYF.

The rearrangement uses TRBV7-2 and TRBJ2-2. This CDR3 is built from 14 residues. Germline assignment: CDR1 SGHTA and CDR2 FQGNSA. The CDR3 loop is CASSPENRDGELFF.

The rearrangement links TRBV7-3 to TRBJ2-3. CDR3 size: 15 residues. Germline CDR1 reads SGHTA; CDR2 reads FQGTGA. CDR3 protein: CASSLAGFLSDTQYF.

V gene TRBV3-1 combines with J gene TRBJ2-7. The CDR3 extends over 16 amino acids. Germline values: CDR1 LGHDT, CDR2 YNNKEL (reference sequence). The CDR3 here is CASSQEAASSSYEQYF.

The chain carries TRBV20-1 and TRBJ2-7. Looked up from germline, CDR1 is DFQATT and CDR2 is SNEGSKA (reference sequence). The CDR3 extends over 13 amino acids. The CDR3 protein is CSARDQSTYEQYF.

This sequence joins TRBV29-1 and TRBJ2-7; there is no DNA to check the TCRdb D call of TRBD1. This CDR3 spans 15 amino acids. The V gene's germline CDR1 is SQVTM and CDR2 ANQGSEA. The CDR3 is CSVEETGTEAYEQYF.

The CDR3 sequence is CASSPSVGGLRETQYF. The chain recombines TRBV28 with TRBJ2-5; TCRdb outputs TRBD1, but without DNA this stays unchecked. From germline, CDR1 is MDHEN and CDR2 SYDVKM. The CDR3 is made up of 16 amino acids.

The chain recombines TRBV29-1 with TRBJ2-7. The CDR3 totals 13 residues. The germline CDR1 and CDR2 sequences are SQVTM and ANQGSEA. The chain's CDR3 is CSVETYSSYEQYF.

CDR3 region: CASSSYGTGVSYEQYF. V usage is TRBV7-2 and J usage is TRBJ2-7; TCRdb returns TRBD1, unconfirmable since there is no DNA. Germline V gene data show CDR1 as SGHTA and CDR2 as FQGNSA. The CDR3 consists of 16 residues.

This chain links TRBV5-1 with TRBJ2-3; the D call from TCRdb, TRBD1, cannot be confirmed without DNA. This CDR3 spans 12 amino acids. CDR1 and CDR2 from the germline V gene are SGHRS and YFSETQ. The CDR3 sequence: CASSQGTDFHYF.